This T cell receptor beta chain is from a study of cytomegalovirus exposure and HLA in healthy donors. Of note for this clone: The target antigen is unknown.

Study-wide points: High specificity and sensitivity for cytomegalovirus status were reported for the classifier. An apparent linkage of common viral pathogens to several of the most significant clusters emerged in a later analysis.

Germline loops: CDR1 SGHTA, CDR2 FQGNSA. Deletions cut 1 base from V and 1 base from J, with 8 bases between. This CDR3 contains 15 residues. The PCR employed 60 Vbeta primers together with 13 Jbeta primers. This table comes from immunoSEQ multiplex PCR, and its TCRdb copy is limited to in-frame clones, with some not included. Of about 190,000 clones listed, 80% were seen once; the top ten hold under 0.85%. This TCR came from a boy aged 10-17 years in good health and CMV-seronegative. The chain is built from TRBV7-2 and TRBJ2-1, with D possibly being TRBD1 (6 bases). Sequenced input: PBMCs. The CDR3 DNA is TGTGCCAGCAGCTTAGGGGGGCAGTCCTACAATGAGCAGTTCTTC. It codes for CASSLGGQSYNEQFF.